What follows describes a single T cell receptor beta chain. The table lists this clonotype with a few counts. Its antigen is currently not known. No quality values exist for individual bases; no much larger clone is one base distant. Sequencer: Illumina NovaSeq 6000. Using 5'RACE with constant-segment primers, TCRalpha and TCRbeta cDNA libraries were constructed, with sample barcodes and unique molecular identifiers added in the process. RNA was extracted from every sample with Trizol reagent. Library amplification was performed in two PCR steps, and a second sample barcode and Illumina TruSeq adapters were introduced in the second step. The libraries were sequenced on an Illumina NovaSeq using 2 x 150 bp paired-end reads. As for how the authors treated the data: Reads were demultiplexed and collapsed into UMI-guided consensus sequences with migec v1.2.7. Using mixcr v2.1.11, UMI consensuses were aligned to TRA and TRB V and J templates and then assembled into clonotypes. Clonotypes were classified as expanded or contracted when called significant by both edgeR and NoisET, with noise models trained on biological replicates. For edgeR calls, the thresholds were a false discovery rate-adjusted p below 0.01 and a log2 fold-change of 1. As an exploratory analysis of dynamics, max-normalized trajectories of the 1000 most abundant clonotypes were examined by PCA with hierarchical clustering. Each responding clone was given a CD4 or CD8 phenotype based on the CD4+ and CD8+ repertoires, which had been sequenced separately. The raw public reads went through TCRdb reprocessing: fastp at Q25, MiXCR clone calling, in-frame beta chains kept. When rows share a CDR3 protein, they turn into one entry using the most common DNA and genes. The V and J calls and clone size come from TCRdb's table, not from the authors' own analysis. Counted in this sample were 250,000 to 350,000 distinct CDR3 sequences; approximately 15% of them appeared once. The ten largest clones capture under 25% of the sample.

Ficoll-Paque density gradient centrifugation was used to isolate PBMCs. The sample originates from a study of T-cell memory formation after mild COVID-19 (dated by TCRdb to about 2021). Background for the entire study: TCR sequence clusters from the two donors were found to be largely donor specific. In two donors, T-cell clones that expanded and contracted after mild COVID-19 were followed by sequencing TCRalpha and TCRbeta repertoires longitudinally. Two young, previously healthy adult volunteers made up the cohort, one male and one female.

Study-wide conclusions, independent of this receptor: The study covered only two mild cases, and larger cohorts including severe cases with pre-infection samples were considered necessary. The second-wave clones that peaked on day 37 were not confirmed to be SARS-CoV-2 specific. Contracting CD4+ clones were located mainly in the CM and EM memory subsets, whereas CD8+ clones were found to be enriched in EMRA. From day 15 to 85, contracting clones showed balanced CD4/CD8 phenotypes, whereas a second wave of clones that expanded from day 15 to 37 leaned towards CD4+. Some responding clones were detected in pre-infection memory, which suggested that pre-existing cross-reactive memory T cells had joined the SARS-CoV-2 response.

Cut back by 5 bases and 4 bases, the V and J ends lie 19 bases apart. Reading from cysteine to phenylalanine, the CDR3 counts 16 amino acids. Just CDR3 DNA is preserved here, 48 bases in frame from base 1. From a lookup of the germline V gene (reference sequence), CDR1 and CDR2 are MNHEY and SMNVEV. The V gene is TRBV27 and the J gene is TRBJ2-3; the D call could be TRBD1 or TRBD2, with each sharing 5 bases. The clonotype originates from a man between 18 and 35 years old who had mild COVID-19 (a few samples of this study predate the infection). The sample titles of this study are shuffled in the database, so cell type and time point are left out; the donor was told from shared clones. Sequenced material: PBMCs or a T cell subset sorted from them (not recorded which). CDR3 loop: CASSILPEGLPDTQYF. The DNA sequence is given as TGTGCCAGCAGTATCCTTCCTGAGGGGCTCCCAGATACGCAGTATTTT.